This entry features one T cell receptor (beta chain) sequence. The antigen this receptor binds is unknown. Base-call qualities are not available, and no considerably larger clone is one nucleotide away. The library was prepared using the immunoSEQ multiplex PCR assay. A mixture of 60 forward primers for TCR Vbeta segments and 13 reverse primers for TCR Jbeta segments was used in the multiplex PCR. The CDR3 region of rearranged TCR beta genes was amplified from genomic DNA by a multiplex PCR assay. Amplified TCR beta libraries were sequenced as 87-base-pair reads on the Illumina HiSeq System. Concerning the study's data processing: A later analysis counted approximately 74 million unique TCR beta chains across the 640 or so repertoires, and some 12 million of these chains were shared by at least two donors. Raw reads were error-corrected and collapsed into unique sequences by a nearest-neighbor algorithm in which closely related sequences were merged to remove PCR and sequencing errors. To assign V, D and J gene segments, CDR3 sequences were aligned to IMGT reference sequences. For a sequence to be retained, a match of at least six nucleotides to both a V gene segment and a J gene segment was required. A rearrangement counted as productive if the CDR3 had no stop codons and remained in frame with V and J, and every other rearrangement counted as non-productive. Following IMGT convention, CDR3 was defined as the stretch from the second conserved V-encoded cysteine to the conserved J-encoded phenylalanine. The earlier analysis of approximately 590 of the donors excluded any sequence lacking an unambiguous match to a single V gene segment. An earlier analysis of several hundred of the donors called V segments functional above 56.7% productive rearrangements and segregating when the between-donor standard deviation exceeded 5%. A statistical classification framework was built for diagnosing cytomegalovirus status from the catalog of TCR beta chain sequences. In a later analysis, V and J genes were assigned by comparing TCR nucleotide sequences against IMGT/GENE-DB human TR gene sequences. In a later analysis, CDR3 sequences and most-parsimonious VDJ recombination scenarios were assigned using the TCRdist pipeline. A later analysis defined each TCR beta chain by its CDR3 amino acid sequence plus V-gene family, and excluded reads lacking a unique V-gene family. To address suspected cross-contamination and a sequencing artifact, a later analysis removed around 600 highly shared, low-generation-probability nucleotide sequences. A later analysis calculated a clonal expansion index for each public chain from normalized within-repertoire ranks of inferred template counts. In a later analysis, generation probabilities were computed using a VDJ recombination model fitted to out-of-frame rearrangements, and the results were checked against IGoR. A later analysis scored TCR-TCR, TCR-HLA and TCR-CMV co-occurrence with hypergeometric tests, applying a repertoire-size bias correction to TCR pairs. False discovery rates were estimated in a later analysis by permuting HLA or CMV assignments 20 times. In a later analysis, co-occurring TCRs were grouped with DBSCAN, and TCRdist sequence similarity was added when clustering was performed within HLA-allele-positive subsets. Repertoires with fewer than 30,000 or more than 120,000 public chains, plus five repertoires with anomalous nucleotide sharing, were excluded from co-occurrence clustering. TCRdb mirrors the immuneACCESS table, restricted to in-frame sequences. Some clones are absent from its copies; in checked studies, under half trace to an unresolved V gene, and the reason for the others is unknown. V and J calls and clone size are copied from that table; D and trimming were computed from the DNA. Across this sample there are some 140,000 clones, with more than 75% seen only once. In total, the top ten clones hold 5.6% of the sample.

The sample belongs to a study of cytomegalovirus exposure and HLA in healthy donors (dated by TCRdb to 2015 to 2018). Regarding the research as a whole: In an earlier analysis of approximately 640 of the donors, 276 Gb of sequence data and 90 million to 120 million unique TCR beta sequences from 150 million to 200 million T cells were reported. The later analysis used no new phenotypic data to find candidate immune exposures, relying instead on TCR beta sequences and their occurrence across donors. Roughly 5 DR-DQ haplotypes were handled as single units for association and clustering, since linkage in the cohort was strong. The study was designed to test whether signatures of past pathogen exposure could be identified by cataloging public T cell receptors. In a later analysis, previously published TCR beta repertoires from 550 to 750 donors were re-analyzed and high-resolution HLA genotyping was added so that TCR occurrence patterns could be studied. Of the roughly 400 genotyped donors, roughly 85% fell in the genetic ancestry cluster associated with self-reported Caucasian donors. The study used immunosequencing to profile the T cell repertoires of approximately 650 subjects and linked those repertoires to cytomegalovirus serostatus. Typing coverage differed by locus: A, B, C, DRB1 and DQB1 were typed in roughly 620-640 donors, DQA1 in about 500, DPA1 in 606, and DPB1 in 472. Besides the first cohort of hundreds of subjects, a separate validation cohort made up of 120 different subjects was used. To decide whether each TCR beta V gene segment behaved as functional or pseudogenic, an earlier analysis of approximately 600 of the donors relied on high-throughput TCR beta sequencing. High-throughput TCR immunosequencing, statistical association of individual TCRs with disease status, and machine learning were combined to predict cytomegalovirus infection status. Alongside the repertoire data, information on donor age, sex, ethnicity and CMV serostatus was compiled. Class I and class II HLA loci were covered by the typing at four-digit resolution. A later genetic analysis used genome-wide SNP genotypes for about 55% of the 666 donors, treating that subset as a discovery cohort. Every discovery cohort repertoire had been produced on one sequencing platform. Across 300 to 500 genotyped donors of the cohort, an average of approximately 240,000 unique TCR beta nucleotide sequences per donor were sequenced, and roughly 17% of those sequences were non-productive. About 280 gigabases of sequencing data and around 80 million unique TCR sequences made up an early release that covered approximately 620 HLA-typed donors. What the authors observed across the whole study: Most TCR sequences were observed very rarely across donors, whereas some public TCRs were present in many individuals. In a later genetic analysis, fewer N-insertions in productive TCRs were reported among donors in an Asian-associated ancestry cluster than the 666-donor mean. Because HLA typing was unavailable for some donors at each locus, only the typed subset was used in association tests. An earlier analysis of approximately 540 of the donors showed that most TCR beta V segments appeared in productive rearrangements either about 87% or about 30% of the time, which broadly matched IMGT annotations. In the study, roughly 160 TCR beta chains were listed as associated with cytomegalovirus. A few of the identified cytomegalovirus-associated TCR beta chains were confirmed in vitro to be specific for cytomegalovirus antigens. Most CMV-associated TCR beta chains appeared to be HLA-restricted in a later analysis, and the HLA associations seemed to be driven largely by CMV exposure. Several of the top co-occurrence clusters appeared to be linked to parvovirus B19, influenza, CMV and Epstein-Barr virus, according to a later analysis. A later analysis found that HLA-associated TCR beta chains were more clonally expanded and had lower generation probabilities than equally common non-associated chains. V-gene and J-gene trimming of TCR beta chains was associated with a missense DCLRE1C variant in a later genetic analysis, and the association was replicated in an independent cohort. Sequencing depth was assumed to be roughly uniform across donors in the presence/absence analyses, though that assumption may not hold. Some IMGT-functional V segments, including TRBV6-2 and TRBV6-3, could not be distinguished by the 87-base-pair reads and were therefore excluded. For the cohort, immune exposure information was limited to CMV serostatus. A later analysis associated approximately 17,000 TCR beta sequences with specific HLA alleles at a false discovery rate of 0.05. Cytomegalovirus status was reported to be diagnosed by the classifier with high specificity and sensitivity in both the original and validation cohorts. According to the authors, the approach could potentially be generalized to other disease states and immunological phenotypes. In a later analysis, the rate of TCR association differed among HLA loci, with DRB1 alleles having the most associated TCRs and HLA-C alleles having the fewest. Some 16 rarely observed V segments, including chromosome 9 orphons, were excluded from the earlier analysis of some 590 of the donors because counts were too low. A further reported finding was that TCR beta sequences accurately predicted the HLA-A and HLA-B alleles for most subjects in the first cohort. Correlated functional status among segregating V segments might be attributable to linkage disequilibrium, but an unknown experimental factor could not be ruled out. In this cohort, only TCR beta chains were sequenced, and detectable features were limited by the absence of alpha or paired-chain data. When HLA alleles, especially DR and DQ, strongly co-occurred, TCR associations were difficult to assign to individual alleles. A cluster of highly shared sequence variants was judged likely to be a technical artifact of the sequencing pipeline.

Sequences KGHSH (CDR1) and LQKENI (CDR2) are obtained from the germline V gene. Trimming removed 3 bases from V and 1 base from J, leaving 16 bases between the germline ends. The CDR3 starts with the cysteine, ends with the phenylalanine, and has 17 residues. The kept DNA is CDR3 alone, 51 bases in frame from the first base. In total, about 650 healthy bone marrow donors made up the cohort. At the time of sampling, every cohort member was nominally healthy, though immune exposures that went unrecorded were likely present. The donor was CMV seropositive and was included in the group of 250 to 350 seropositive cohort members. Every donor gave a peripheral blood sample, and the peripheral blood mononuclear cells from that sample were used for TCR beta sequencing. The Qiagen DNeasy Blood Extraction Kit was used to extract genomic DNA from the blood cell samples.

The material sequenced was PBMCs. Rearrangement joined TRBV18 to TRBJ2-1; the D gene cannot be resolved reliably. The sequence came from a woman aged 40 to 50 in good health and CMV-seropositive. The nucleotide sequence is TGTGCCAGCTCACCGAGGCCGACCACCCTGTCCTACAATGAGCAGTTCTTC. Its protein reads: CASSPRPTTLSYNEQFF.